The clone carrying this T cell receptor beta chain was seen once. Its antigen is unknown. The CDR3 is made up of 15 amino acids. The V gene lost 5 bases and the J gene lost 1 base, with 15 bases spanning the gap. The V gene's germline CDR1 is MDHEN and CDR2 SYDVKM. The sample comes from a study of OX40 agonist ivuxolimab in advanced cancers. Study-level points and caveats: Clonal expansion was among the lowest in partial responders at 0.1-3.0 mg/kg, especially CD8+.

A history of autoimmune disease or systemic immunosuppression excluded patients. Repertoires were generated with immunoSEQ multiplex PCR, while TCRdb's copy carries only in-frame clones and drops some. The table lists around 19,000 clones, about 74% of them singletons. The sample consisted of CD4+ or CD8+ T cells sorted from blood, taken in a trial of the OX40 agonist ivuxolimab. The TCR originated in an adult with an advanced solid tumor such as melanoma, head and neck, liver or kidney cancer. The gene calls are TRBV28 and TRBJ2-7; maybe TRBD2 (7 bases). CDR3 nucleotides: TGTGCCAGCAGTGCCCCTGCGGGGGCTTCCTACGAGCAGTACTTC. Its translation is CASSAPAGASYEQYF.